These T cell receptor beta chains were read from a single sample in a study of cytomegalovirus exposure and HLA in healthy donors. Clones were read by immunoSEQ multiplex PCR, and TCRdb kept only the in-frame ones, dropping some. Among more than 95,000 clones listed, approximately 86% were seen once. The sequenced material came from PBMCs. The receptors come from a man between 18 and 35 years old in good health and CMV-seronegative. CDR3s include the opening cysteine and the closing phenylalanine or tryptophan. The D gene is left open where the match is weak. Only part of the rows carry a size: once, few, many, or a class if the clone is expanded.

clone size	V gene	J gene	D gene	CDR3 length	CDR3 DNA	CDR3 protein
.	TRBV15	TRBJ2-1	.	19	TGTGCCACCAGCGGGATAAGCGGGCTGGCCCCTATGGGGTACAATGAGCAGTTCTTC	CATSGISGLAPMGYNEQFF
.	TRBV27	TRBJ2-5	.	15	TGTGCCAGCAGTTTCTTGGGAGGGGGCCAAGAGACCCAGTACTTC	CASSFLGGGQETQYF
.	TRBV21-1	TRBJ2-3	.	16	TGTGCCAGCAGCCGAAATAGCGGGAGTGAGGCAGATACGCAGTATTTT	CASSRNSGSEADTQYF
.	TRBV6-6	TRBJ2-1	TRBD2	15	TGTGCCAGCAGTTACGTAGCGGGAGGGCCAAATGAGCAGTTCTTC	CASSYVAGGPNEQFF
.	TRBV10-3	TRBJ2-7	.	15	TGTGCCATCACCGGAGACAGGAATAATCCCTACGAGCAGTACTTC	CAITGDRNNPYEQYF
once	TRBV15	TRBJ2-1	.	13	TGTGCCACCAGCAGAGCAGGGATCAATGAGCAGTTCTTC	CATSRAGINEQFF
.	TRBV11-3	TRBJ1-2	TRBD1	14	TGTGCCAGCAGCTTAAAAAGGACAGGGGATGGCTACACCTTC	CASSLKRTGDGYTF
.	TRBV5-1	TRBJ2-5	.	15	TGCGCCAGCAGCTTGGGCTCCGGTTTTCAAGAGACCCAGTACTTC	CASSLGSGFQETQYF
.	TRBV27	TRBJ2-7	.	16	TGTGCCAGCAGTTCCTCAACAGGGATACTCTCCTACGAGCAGTACTTC	CASSSSTGILSYEQYF
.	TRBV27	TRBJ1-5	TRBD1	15	TGTGCCAGCAGTACGGGACAGGGTGGGATTCAGCCCCAGCATTTT	CASSTGQGGIQPQHF
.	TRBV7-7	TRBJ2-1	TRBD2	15	TGTGCTAGCAGCTTAGCGCCTAGCGGGAGGGATGAGCAGTTCTTC	CASSLAPSGRDEQFF
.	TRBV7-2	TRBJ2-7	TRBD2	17	TGTGCCAGCAGCTTGGAATCGACAGTGAGCGGGACCTACGAGCAGTACTTC	CASSLESTVSGTYEQYF
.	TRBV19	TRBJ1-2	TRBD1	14	TGTGCCAGTAGCCGCGGACAGGGGGCCCTTGGCTACACCTTC	CASSRGQGALGYTF
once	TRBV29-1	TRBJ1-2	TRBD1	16	TGCAGCGTTGATCTCCTGGACAGGGAAGATAACTATGGCTACACCTTC	CSVDLLDREDNYGYTF
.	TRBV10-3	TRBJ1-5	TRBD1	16	TGTGCCAGCAGCCCTGACAGGGCGAATAGCAATCAGCCCCAGCATTTT	CASSPDRANSNQPQHF
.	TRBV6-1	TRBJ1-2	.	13	TGTGCCACCCGACAGTCAGCTAACTATGGCTACACCTTC	CATRQSANYGYTF
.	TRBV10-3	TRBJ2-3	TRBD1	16	TGTGCCATCAGTGAGTCCCGGGACAGGCGCACAGATACGCAGTATTTT	CAISESRDRRTDTQYF
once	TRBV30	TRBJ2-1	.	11	TGTGCCTGGAGTGTCGAGCTGTCGCAGTTCTTC	CAWSVELSQFF
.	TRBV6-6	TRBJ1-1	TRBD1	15	TGTGCCAGCAGTAACCGGGACAGGGTTTTAACTGAAGCTTTCTTT	CASSNRDRVLTEAFF
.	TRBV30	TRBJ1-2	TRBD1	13	TGTGCCTGGAACCCACAGGGGGCGGGTGGCTACACCTTC	CAWNPQGAGGYTF
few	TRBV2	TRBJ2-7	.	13	TGTGCCAGCACACGGGGGAGGCCCAACGAGCAGTACTTC	CASTRGRPNEQYF
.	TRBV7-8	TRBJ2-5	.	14	TGTGCCAGCAGCTTAGAGCTTCGGGTGGAGACCCAGTACTTC	CASSLELRVETQYF
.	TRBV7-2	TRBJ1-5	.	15	TGTGCCAGCAGCTTAGTGCTGGGAGTCAATCAGCCCCAGCATTTT	CASSLVLGVNQPQHF
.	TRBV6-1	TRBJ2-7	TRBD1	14	TGTGCCAGCAGTACTCAGGGGGCGCCCTACGAGCAGTACTTC	CASSTQGAPYEQYF
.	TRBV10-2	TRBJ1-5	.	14	TGCGCCAGCAGTGAGACAGAAGGTAATCAGCCCCAGCATTTT	CASSETEGNQPQHF
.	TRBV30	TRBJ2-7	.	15	TGTGCCTCCACCCCGGAACAGGGCAGCTCCTACGAGCAGTACTTC	CASTPEQGSSYEQYF
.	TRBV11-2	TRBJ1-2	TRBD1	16	TGTGCCAGCAGCTTGAGAGGAGGAGGGACAGCTAGAGGCTACACCTTC	CASSLRGGGTARGYTF
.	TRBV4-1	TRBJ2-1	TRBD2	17	TGCGCCAGCAGCCCTAGGACGGTAGCGGGAGGCGGAGATGAGCAGTTCTTC	CASSPRTVAGGGDEQFF
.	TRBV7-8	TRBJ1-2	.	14	TGTGCCAGCAGCTCTCAGGTCCTCTGGGGCTTCCTCACCTTC	CASSSQVLWGFLTF
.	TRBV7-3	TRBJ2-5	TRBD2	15	TGTGCCAGCAGCTTATGGAGCGGGAGAGGCGAGACCCAGTACTTC	CASSLWSGRGETQYF
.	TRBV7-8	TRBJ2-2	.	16	TGTGCCAGCCCTGGGCAGGCCTCGTCCAACACCGGGGAGCTGTTTTTT	CASPGQASSNTGELFF
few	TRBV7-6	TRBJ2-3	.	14	TGTGCCAGCAGCTGGACCCCGGGGACAGATACGCAGTATTTT	CASSWTPGTDTQYF
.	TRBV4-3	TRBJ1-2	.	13	TGCGCCAGCAGCCAAACGGCTAACTATGGCTACACCTTC	CASSQTANYGYTF
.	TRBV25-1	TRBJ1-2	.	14	TGTGCCAGCAGAGACCCGGCCAGGAACTATGGCTACACCTTC	CASRDPARNYGYTF
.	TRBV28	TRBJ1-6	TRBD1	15	TGTGCCAGCAGGCCCAGACAGGGCGGGAATTCACCCCTCCACTTT	CASRPRQGGNSPLHF
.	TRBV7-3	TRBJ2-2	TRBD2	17	TGTGCCAGCAGCTTAACGGCTAGCGGGTGGAACACCGGGGAGCTGTTTTTT	CASSLTASGWNTGELFF
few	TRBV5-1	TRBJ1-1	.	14	TGCGCCAGCAGCCCCACAGGGCCCAACACTGAAGCTTTCTTT	CASSPTGPNTEAFF
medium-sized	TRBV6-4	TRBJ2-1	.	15	TGTGCCAGCAGTGACGGAGGGAGCTCCTACAATGAGCAGTTCTTC	CASSDGGSSYNEQFF
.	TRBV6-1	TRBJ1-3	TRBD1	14	TGTGCCTCGGGGGACAGGGGATCCGGAAACACCATATATTTT	CASGDRGSGNTIYF
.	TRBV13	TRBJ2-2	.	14	TGTGCCAGCGAGGCACTCGGGAACACCGGGGAGCTGTTTTTT	CASEALGNTGELFF
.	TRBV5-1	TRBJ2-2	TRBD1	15	TGCGCCAGCAGCTGGGGACAGCCGAACACCGGGGAGCTGTTTTTT	CASSWGQPNTGELFF
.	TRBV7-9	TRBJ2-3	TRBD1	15	TGTGCCAGCAGCTTAACAGGGGGGAGCACAGATACGCAGTATTTT	CASSLTGGSTDTQYF
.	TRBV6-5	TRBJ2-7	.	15	TGTGCCAGCAGAGAAAGGACACGACGTACCTACGAGCAGTACTTC	CASRERTRRTYEQYF
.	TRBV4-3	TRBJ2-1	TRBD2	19	TGCGCCAGCAGCCGAGGACTAGCGGGAGGGGTTAGCTCCTACAATGAGCAGTTCTTC	CASSRGLAGGVSSYNEQFF
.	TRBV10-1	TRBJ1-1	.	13	TGCGCCAGCAGTCATTCCTCAATTGGGGAGGCTTTCTTT	CASSHSSIGEAFF
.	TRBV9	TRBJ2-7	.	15	TGTGCCAGCAGCGTAGGGGGCCCTGTCTCCTACGAGCAGTACTTC	CASSVGGPVSYEQYF
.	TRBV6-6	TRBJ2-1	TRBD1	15	TGTGCCAGCAGTTACGGCGGGACAGGGGGACGTGAGCAGTTCTTC	CASSYGGTGGREQFF
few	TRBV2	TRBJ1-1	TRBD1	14	TGTGCCAGCAGTGATAGGACAGGAGGGACTGAAGCTTTCTTT	CASSDRTGGTEAFF
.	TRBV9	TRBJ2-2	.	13	TGTGCCAGCAGCGGCGGGACAGCCGGGGAGCTGTTTTTT	CASSGGTAGELFF
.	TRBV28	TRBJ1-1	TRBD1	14	TGTGCCAGCAGTCTCGACAGGGTTCGCACTGAAGCTTTCTTT	CASSLDRVRTEAFF
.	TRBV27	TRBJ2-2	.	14	TGTGCCAGCAGCCTGGGGACAAACCCCGGGGAGCTGTTTTTT	CASSLGTNPGELFF
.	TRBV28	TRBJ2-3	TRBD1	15	TGTGCCAGCAGTTTGGGACAGGGGTTAGCAGATACGCAGTATTTT	CASSLGQGLADTQYF
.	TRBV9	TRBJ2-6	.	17	TGTGCCAGCAGCGTAGATGGGGGCAGATCTGGGGCCAACGTCCTGACTTTC	CASSVDGGRSGANVLTF
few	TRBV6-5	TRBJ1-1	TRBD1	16	TGTGCCAGCAGTTACTCCTCCCACAGGGGGAGCACTGAAGCTTTCTTT	CASSYSSHRGSTEAFF
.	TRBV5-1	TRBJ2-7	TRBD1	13	TGCGCCAGCAAGACAGGGCGCTCGGACGAGCAGTACTTC	CASKTGRSDEQYF